The text below deals with one T cell receptor (beta chain). Its antigen is unidentified. Assay: immunoSEQ multiplex PCR; the TCRdb copy retains only in-frame clones and omits some. The table lists approximately 150,000 clones, just over 90% of them singletons, with roughly 4.4% in the top ten. The source of the sample is a study of T cell responses to AZD1222 COVID-19 vaccine. Trimming pared 6 bases from V and 6 bases from J, leaving 5 bases between. The CDR3 has 11 residues. CDR1 MDHEN and CDR2 SYDVKM come from the germline V gene. Study outcomes and limitations: Clonal diversity may have been underestimated, and the donors were mostly white British, with more females than males. Spike was spanned by vaccine-associated CD4 TCRs, with dominance at 160-218 and 743-854. All repertoire sampling was performed exclusively after the peak T cell response.

The chain carries TRBV28 and TRBJ2-2; no definite D call. The sequencing here drew on peripheral blood, taken on day 0 of MenACWY control vaccination. This TCR was sampled from an adult in good health. CDR3 sequence (DNA): TGTGCCAGCAGCGGGCCCGGGGAGCTGTTTTTT. It translates to CASSGPGELFF.